This TCR beta chain appears in the sequencing data of a study of T cell responses to AZD1222 COVID-19 vaccine (dated by TCRdb to about 2021). Context from the whole study: A total of just over 230 trial participants underwent TCR sequencing, of whom about 210 received two doses of AZD1222 and around 25 received two doses of the MenACWY control vaccine. Trial participants were enrolled by age into 18-55, 56-69 and 70-plus year subgroups, with approximately 160, 26 and 62 TCR-sequenced participants respectively. General conclusions and limits of the study: Reportedly, close to half of the unique spike-specific TCRs recognized epitopes lying outside the regions that are mutated in the B.1.351 and B.1.1.7 variants. Conclusions about previously exposed vaccinees were limited because only 6 or 7 AZD1222 recipients were SARS-CoV-2 seropositive at baseline. Because no samples from the day 14 peak response were available, repertoires could be characterized only after the peak T cell response. Participants were mostly white British and included more females than males, and it was suggested by the authors that clonal diversity may have been underestimated. The 56-69-year group was small, and its depth increase did not reach significance, likely because of low power. Vaccine-associated CD4 TCRs spanned the whole spike protein, with dominant responses in regions 160-218 and 743-854. Spike-specific TCR breadth and depth rose significantly after two AZD1222 doses compared with day 0 and with MenACWY recipients.

What this sample's time point label stands for: about 28 days (+/-7) after the second vaccine dose. AZD1222 recipients given second doses at about 4 weeks or at about 12 weeks were pooled, since spike-specific TCR depth and breadth were not found to differ between the two schedules. The vaccinee samples were drawn from two UK trials, COV001 and COV002, one of which was a single-blind randomized controlled phase 2/3 trial testing AZD1222 (ChAdOx1 nCoV-19) in healthy adults. Trial participant PBMC samples were collected at day 0 and day 28 after the second dose for TCRbeta chain sequencing. The CDR3 regions of human TCRbeta chains were subjected to immunosequencing. The authors processed their data as follows. Repertoire TCRs were matched against a reference library of SARS-CoV-2-specific TCRs generated with the MIRA antigen-specificity platform. Breadth was defined as the fraction of unique TCRs that were SARS-CoV-2-associated. Depth was defined as the fraction of total T cells that were SARS-CoV-2-associated. Using the MIRA data, every spike-specific TCR was mapped to the spike region that the TCR reacted to and assigned to either a CD4 or a CD8 class. Log10-transformed breadth and depth values were compared by one-way ANOVA with Sidak's multiple comparisons tests. Here the immuneACCESS table is served through TCRdb, limited to in-frame sequences with V and J called. Missing clones are a known gap in these copies; in checked studies unresolved V genes cover under half, and the rest lacks a known reason. V and J calls and clone size are those listed in that table; D and trimming were worked out from the DNA. The sample records under 110,000 clones, roughly 87% of which are singletons. The ten top clones hold 8% of the sample.

As for this clone: The target of this receptor is not known. A junction boundary mismatches the germline segment, possibly from a read error.

The input for sequencing was peripheral blood, taken 28 days after the second AZD1222 dose. The receptor was isolated from an adult who received the AZD1222 COVID-19 vaccine.

The nucleotide sequence reads as follows: TGTGCTAGCAGCTTAGTAGCGGGGGGGCCGGTAGAGACCCAGTACTTC. It codes for CASSLVAGGPVETQYF. Here the chain combines TRBV7-7 and TRBJ2-5; the central 11 bases match TRBD2. The germline V gene encodes CDR1 SSHAT and CDR2 FNYEAQ (reference sequence). The cysteine opens and the phenylalanine closes a CDR3 of 16 amino acids. Here the CDR3 DNA is all that survives: 48 bases in frame from base 1.